Here is one T cell receptor (beta chain) with its context. Its antigen is not identified. A much more abundant neighbour one base away suggests this may be a read error. This sample also contains other DNA sequences that code for the same CDR3. This CDR3 contains 15 residues. Germline loops: CDR1 LGHDT, CDR2 YNNKEL (reference sequence). This specimen comes from a study of metastatic and nonmetastatic thyroid tumors. Study-wide background: Repertoire data that came from the blood and tumor or nodule tissue of malignant and benign thyroid patients were compared. Study-wide points: Reportedly, malignant thyroid tumors had significantly higher TCR beta diversity than benign nodules, in blood and tumor.

Until they underwent thyroid surgery, no patient had received any treatment. TCRdb called clones again from the PCR reads with MiXCR. The sample has 20,000 to 25,000 clones, around 12% seen once. This clonotype was obtained from a female donor with papillary thyroid cancer or a benign thyroid nodule (not recorded which). Some clones in this sample may be carry-over from other donors' samples. The sequenced material came from blood. The V call is TRBV3-1, the J call TRBJ2-3; TRBD2 aligns across 10 bases. The CDR3 spells CASSPGTSVTDTQYF. In DNA, the CDR3 is TGTGCCAGCAGCCCTGGGACTAGCGTTACAGACACGCAGTATTTT.